The clone carrying this T cell receptor (beta chain) was observed a handful of times. Trimming removed 1 base from V and 0 bases from J; junction bases left unmatched: 2. In germline, CDR1 is SGHVS, CDR2 FNYEAQ. The CDR3 runs to 15 residues. The data were obtained in a study of cytomegalovirus exposure and HLA in healthy donors. Primers included in the PCR were 60 Vbeta and 13 Jbeta primers. Libraries were prepared by immunoSEQ multiplex PCR; TCRdb keeps only in-frame clonotypes and omits some of them. The repertoire holds 160,000 or so clones, with around 80% as singletons. The source material was PBMCs. The chain carries TRBV7-6 and TRBJ1-1; 7 bases are shared with TRBD1. This TCR came from a male donor in good health and CMV-seropositive. As DNA, the CDR3 is TGTGCCAGCAGCTTAGTGGGACAGATGAACACTGAAGCTTTCTTT. Translating gives CASSLVGQMNTEAFF.